The text below deals with one TCR beta chain. Its target is unknown. The PCR made use of 60 Vbeta and 13 Jbeta primers. This table comes from immunoSEQ multiplex PCR, and its TCRdb copy is limited to in-frame clones, with some not included. The repertoire includes roughly 120,000 clones, approximately 80% of them detected once, and 1.5% sits in the top ten. These data originate in a study of cytomegalovirus exposure and HLA in healthy donors. Study conclusions and caveats: Earlier analysis looked at TCR beta V segments, and most were productive about 90% or about 30% of the time. Many donors shared some public TCRs, even though most TCR sequences were rare.

This CDR3 has 14 residues. Between the trimmed V and J ends, which lost 2 bases and 7 bases, there was a span of 14 bases. Germline V lookup: CDR1 SGHAT, CDR2 FQNNGV. The sequence was obtained from a young woman in good health and CMV-seronegative. The chain carries TRBV11-2 and TRBJ1-2; maybe TRBD1 (5 bases). Sample: PBMCs. In nucleotides, the CDR3 is TGTGCCAGCAGCTTATCCCCAGGGTCGGGTGGCTACACCTTC. It is translated as CASSLSPGSGGYTF. Complete variable domain (other parts from reference TRBV11-2 and TRBJ1-2): EAGVAQSPRYKIIEKRQSVAFWCNPISGHATLYWYQQILGQGPKLLIQFQNNGVVDDSQLPKDRFSAERLKGVDSTLKIQPAKLEDSAVYLCASSLSPGSGGYTFGSGTRLTVV.